This T cell receptor beta chain was captured by sequencing in a study of blood T cell repertoires in COVID-19. On the study more broadly: Sites in the United States, Italy and Spain provided acute and convalescent COVID-19 samples. Sources were T cells, B-cell-depleted T cells, or PBMCs; the material itself was cDNA or gDNA.

Which cohort a participant joined came from the clinical history participants gave. CDR3 length equals 15 residues. Germline V gene lookup returns CDR1 MNHEY and CDR2 SVGEGT. Trimming at V came to 5 bases and at J to 7 bases, leaving 6 bases not matched to a gene. As originally analysed: Amplification from reference gene primers served as the basis for estimated nucleated cell counts. TCRdb's copy holds only in-frame clones and misses some; the assay was immunoSEQ multiplex PCR. V, J and clone size are those of that table, while D and trimming were read from the DNA. The data show roughly 430,000 clones, approximately 85% seen once.

This chain joins TRBV6-2 or TRBV6-3 and TRBJ2-1; 12 bases line up with TRBD1. This receptor was obtained from a woman in her thirties or forties with acute COVID-19. Sequenced: PBMCs or T cells enriched from blood (not recorded which). CDR3 sequence reads: CASSRGQGALNEQFF. CDR3 nucleotides: TGTGCCAGCAGTCGGGGACAGGGGGCGCTAAATGAGCAGTTCTTC.